The present T cell receptor (beta chain) was sequenced within a study of cytomegalovirus exposure and HLA in healthy donors. TCRdb's copy holds only in-frame clones and misses some; the assay was immunoSEQ multiplex PCR. The sample carries 95,000 to 150,000 clones, roughly 93% recorded once. Trimming cost V 2 bases and J 7 bases; bases outside gene matches: 6. In germline, CDR1 is MNHNS, CDR2 SASEGT. This CDR3 has 16 residues. This TCR was sampled from a woman between 18 and 30 years old in good health and CMV-seronegative. The chain joins TRBV6-1 to TRBJ2-1, with 12 bases matching TRBD2. Sequencing was carried out using PBMCs. CDR3 in amino acids: CASSEILAGGPNEQFF. The CDR3 coding sequence is TGTGCCAGCAGTGAAATCCTAGCGGGGGGGCCGAATGAGCAGTTCTTC.